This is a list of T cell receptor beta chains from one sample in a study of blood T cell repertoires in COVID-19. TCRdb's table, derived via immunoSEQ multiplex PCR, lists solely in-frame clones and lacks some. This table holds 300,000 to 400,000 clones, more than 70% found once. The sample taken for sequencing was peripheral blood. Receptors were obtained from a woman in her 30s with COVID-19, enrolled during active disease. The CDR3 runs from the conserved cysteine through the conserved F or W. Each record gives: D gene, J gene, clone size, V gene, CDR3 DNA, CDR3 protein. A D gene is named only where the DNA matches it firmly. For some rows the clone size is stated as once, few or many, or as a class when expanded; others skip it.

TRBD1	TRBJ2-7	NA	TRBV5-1	TGCGCCAGCAGCTCGGGACAGCCCTACGAGCAGTACTTC	CASSSGQPYEQYF
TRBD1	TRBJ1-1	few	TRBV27	TGTGCCAGCACGTTGAACAGGGGTCACACTGAAGCTTTCTTT	CASTLNRGHTEAFF
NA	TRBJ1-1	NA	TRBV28	TGTGCCAGCACCCAGGTACAGAACACTGAAGCTTTCTTT	CASTQVQNTEAFF
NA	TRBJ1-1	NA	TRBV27	TGTGCCAGCAGTCCAGGGTCGCACCAAAAAGCTTTCTTT	CASSPGSHQKAFF
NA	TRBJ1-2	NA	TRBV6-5	TGTGCCAGCAGTTACTCCGAGGCAGCCTATGGCTACACCTTC	CASSYSEAAYGYTF
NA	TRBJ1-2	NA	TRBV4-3	TGCGCCAGCAGCCAAGATGCGTGGCAGGAAGCTAACTATGGCTACACCTTC	CASSQDAWQEANYGYTF
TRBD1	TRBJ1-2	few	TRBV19	TGTGCCAGTAGTATAGAGGGACAGGGAGATGGCTACACCTTC	CASSIEGQGDGYTF
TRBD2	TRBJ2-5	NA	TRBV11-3	TGTGCCAGCTACTGGGGCCTAGCGGGAGTTTCAGAGACCCAGTACTTC	CASYWGLAGVSETQYF
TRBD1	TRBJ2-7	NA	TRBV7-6	TGTGCCAGCAGCCAATGGTTGGGACAGGGTTTTTACGAGCAGTACTTC	CASSQWLGQGFYEQYF
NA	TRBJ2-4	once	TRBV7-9	TGTGCCAGCAGCTTAGAGGGCCGGGGAGGTAGGAACATTCAGTACTTC	CASSLEGRGGRNIQYF
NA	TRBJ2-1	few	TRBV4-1	TGCGCCAGCAGCCAAGGGCGGGGTACCTACAATGAGCAGTTCTTC	CASSQGRGTYNEQFF
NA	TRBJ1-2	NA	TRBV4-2	TGTGCCAGCAGCCAAGAGACAGCGCATGGCTACACCTTC	CASSQETAHGYTF
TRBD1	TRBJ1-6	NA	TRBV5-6	TGTGCCAGCAGCTACGGACAGGGGGAAGGATCACCCCTCCACTTT	CASSYGQGEGSPLHF
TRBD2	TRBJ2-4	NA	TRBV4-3	TGCGCCAGCAGCCAAGATGGAGCGGGAGGGCCCAGAGACATTCAGTACTTC	CASSQDGAGGPRDIQYF
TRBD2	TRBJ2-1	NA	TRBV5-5	TGTGCCAGCAGCCCTACTAGCGGGGCCAGGGATCAGTTCTTC	CASSPTSGARDQFF
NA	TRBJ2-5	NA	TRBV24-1	TGTGCCACCAGTGACATTGGGGGCGCCCAAGAGACCCAGTACTTC	CATSDIGGAQETQYF
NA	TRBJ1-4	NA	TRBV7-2	TGTGCCAGCAGAGTATCAGGGTTTTATGAAAAACTGTTTTTT	CASRVSGFYEKLFF
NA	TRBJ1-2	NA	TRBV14	TGTGCCAGCAGCCTTGCTGGGGGCGGCTATGGCTACACCTTC	CASSLAGGGYGYTF
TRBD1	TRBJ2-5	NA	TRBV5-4	TGTGCCAGCACCCCAGGGGGAGAGACCCAGTACTTC	CASTPGGETQYF
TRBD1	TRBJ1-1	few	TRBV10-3	TGTGCCATCACCGAGGGACAGAAAGCTTTCTTT	CAITEGQKAFF
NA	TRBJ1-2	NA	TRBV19	TGTGCCAGTATATCTTTCGGACTTGGCTACACCTTC	CASISFGLGYTF
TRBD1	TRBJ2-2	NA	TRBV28	TGTGCCGGATCGACAGGGGCCCACACCGGGGAGCTGTTTTTT	CAGSTGAHTGELFF
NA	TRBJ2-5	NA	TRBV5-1	TGCGCCAGCAGCTTGGAAACTTTCAAAGAGACCCAGTACTTC	CASSLETFKETQYF
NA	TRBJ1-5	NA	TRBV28	TGTGCCAGTCAGGGGCCCAATCAGCCCCAGCATTTT	CASQGPNQPQHF
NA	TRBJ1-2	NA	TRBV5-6	TGTGCCAGCAGCTTGGCAGGTCTAAATGGCTACACCTTC	CASSLAGLNGYTF
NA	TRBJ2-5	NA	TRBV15	TGTGCCACCAGCCTGAGAGGGGGAGTGGAAGAGACCCAGTACTTC	CATSLRGGVEETQYF